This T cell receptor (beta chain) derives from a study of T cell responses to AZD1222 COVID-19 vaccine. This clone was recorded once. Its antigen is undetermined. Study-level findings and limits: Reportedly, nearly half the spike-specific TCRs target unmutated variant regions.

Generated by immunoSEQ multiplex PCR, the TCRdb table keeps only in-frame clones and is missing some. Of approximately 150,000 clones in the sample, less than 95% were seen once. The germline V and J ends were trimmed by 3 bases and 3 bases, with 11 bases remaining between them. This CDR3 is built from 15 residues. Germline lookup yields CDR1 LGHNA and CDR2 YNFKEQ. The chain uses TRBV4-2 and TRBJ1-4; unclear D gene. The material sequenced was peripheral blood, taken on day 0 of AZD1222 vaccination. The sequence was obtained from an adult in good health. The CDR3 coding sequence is TGTGCCAGCAGCCAGAACGGGCCATCTAATGAAAAACTGTTTTTT. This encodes CASSQNGPSNEKLFF.